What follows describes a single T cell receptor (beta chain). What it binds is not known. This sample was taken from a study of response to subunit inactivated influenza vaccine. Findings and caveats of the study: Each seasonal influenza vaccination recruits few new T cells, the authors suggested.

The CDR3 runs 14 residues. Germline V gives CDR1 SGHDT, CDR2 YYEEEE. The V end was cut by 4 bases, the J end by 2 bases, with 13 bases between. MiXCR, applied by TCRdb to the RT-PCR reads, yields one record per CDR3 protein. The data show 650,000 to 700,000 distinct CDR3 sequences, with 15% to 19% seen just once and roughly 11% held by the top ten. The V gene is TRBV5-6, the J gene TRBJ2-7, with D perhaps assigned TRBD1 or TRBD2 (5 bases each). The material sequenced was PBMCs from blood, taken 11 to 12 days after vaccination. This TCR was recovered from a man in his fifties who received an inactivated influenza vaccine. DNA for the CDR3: TGTGCCAGCAGCCTTCGGGACGGGGCCTACGAGCAGTACTTC. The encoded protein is CASSLRDGAYEQYF.